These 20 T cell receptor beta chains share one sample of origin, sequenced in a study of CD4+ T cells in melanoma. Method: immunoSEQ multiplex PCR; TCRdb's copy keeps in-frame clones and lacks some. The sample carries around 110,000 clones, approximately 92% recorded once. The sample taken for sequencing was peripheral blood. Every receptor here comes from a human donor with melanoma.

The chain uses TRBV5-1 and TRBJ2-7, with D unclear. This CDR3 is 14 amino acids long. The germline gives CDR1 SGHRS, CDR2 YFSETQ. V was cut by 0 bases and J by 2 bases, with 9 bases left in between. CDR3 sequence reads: CASSLVRAPYEQYF. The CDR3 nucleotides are TGCGCCAGCAGCTTGGTTCGCGCACCCTACGAGCAGTACTTC.

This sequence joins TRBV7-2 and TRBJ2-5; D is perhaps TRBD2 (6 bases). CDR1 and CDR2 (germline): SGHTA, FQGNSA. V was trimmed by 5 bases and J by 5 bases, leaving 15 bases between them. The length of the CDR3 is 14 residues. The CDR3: CASSAGLPGETQYF. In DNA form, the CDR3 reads TGTGCCAGCAGCGCGGGACTCCCGGGGGAGACCCAGTACTTC.

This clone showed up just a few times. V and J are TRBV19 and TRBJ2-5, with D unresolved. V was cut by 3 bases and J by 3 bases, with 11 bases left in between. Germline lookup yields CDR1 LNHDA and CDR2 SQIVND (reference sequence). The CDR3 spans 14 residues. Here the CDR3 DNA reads TGTGCCAGTAGTATGGCATCAGGTAAAGAGACCCAGTACTTC. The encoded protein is CASSMASGKETQYF.

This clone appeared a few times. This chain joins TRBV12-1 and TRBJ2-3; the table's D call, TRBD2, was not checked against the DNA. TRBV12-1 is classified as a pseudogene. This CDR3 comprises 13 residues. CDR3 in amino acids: CASSWRLTDTQYF. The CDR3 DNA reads TGTGCCAGCAGCTGGCGGTTGACAGATACGCAGTATTTT.

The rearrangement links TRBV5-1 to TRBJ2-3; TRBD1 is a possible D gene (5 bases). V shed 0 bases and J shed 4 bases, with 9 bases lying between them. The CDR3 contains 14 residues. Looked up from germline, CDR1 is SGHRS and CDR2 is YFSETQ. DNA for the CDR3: TGCGCCAGCAGCTTGGTTGGGGCGGCAGATACGCAGTATTTT. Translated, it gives CASSLVGAADTQYF.

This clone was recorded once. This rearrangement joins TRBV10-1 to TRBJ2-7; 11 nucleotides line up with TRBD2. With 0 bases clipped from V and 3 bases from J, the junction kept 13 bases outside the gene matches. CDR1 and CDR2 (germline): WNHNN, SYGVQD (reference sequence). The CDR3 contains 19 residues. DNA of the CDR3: TGCGCCAGCAGTGAGTCGCCGGTCGAGACTAGCGGGGAGATCTACGAGCAGTACTTC. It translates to CASSESPVETSGEIYEQYF.

CDR3 region: CASSPLLTDDQPQHF. CDR3 DNA: TGTGCCAGTAGTCCCCTTTTGACAGACGATCAGCCCCAGCATTTT. This sequence joins TRBV19 and TRBJ1-5, with a possible D match to TRBD1 (5 bases). CDR1 LNHDA and CDR2 SQIVND come from the germline V gene (reference sequence). The CDR3 runs to 15 residues. Trimming stripped 5 bases from V and 5 bases from J, with 16 bases between. The entire variable domain, with the rest obtained from reference TRBV19 and TRBJ1-5, is as follows: DGGITQSPKYLFRKEGQNVTLSCEQNLNHDAMYWYRQDPGQGLRLIYYSQIVNDFQKGDIAEGYSVSREKKESFPLTVTSAQKNPTAFYLCASSPLLTDDQPQHFGDGTRLSIL.

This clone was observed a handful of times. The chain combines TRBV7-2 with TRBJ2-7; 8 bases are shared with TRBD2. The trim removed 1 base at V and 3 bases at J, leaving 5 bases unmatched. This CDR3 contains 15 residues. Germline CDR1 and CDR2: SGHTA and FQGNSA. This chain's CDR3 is CASSLVGTRSYEQYF. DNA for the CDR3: TGTGCCAGCAGCTTAGTCGGGACTAGGAGCTACGAGCAGTACTTC. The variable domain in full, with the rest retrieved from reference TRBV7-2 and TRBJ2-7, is GAGVSQSPSNKVTEKGKDVELRCDPISGHTALYWYRQSLGQGLEFLIYFQGNSAPDKSGLPSDRFSAERTGGSVSTLTIQRTQQEDSAVYLCASSLVGTRSYEQYFGPGTRLTVT.

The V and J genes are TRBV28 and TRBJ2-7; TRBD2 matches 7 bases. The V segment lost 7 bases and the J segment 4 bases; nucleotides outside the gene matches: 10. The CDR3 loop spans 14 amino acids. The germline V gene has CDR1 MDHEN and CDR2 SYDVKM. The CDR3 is CASIGGGPSYEQYF. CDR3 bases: TGTGCCAGCATCGGCGGGGGACCCAGTTACGAGCAGTACTTC.

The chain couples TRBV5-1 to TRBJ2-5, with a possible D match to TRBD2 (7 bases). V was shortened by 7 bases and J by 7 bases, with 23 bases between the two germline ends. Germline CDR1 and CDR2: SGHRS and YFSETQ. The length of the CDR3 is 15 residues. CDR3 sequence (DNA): TGCGCCAGCGCAGATGGGACAATCAGGGAGGGGACCCAGTACTTC. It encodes CASADGTIREGTQYF.

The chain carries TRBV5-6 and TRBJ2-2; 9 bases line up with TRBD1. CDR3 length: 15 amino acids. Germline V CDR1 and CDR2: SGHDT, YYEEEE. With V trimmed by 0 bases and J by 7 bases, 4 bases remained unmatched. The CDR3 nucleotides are TGTGCCAGCAGCTTGGGGGACAGGGCCGTCGGGGAGCTGTTTTTT. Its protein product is CASSLGDRAVGELFF.

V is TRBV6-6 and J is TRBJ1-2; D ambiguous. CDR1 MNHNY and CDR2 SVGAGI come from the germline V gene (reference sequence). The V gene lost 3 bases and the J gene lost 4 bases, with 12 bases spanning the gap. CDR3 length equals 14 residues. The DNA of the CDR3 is TGTGCCAGCAGTTATGGCGTGTTGAGCTATGGCTACACCTTC. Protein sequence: CASSYGVLSYGYTF.

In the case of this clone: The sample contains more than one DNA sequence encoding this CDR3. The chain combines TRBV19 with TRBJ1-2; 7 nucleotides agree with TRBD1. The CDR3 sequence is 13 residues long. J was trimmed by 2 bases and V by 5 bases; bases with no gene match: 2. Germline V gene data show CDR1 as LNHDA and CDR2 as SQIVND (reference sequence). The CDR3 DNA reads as TGTGCCAGTAGTCCACAGGGGAACTATGGCTACACCTTC. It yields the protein CASSPQGNYGYTF. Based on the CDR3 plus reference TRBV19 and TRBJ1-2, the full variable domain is DGGITQSPKYLFRKEGQNVTLSCEQNLNHDAMYWYRQDPGQGLRLIYYSQIVNDFQKGDIAEGYSVSREKKESFPLTVTSAQKNPTAFYLCASSPQGNYGYTFGSGTRLTVV.

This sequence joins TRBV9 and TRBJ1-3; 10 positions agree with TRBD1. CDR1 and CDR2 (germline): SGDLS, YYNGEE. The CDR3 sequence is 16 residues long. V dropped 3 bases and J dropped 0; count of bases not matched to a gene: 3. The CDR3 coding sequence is TGTGCCAGCAGCGCGGGACAGGGGTACTCTGGAAACACCATATATTTT. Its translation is CASSAGQGYSGNTIYF. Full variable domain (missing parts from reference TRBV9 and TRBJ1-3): DSGVTQTPKHLITATGQRVTLRCSPRSGDLSVYWYQQSLDQGLQFLIQYYNGEERAKGNILERFSAQQFPDLHSELNLSSLELGDSALYFCASSAGQGYSGNTIYFGEGSWLTVV.

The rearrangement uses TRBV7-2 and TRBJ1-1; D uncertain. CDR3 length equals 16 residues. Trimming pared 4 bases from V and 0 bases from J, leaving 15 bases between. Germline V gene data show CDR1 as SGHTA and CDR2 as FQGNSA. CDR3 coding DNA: TGTGCCAGCAGCTCTGGGTTGGGTCTACTGAACACTGAAGCTTTCTTT. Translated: CASSSGLGLLNTEAFF.

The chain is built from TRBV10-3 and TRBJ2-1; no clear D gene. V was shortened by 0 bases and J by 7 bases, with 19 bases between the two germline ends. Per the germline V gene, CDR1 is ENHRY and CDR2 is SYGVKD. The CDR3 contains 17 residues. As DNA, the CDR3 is TGTGCCATCAGTGAGTCGCTGGCAGCTCCAGATAGTAATGAGCAGTTCTTC. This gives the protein CAISESLAAPDSNEQFF.

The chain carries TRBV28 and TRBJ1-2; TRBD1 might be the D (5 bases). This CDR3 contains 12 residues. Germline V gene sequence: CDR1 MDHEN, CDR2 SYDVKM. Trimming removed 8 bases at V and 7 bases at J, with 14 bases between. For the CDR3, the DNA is TGTGCCAGCTATGTAACAGGCTCTGGCTACACCTTC. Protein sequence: CASYVTGSGYTF.

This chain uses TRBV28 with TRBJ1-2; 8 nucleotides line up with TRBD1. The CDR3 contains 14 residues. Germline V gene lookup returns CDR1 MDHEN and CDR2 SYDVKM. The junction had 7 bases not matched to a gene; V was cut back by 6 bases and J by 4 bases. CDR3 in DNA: TGTGCCAGCAGACCGACAGGGGAGGGCTATGGCTACACCTTC. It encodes CASRPTGEGYGYTF.

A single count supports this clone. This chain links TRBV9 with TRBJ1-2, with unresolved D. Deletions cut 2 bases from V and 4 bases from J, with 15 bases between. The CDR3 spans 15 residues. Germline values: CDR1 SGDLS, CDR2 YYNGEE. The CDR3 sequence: CASSVGPALVYGYTF. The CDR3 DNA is TGTGCCAGCAGCGTCGGTCCAGCACTGGTCTATGGCTACACCTTC.

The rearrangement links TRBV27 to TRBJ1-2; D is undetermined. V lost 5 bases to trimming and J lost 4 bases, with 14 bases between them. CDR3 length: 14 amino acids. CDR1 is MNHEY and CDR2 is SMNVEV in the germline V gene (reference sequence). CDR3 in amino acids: CASSQRYGSYGYTF. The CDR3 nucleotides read TGTGCCAGCAGTCAACGTTATGGGAGCTATGGCTACACCTTC.